The 16 T cell receptor beta chains below were found in one sample sequenced in a study of blood T cell repertoires in COVID-19. Profiling relied on immunoSEQ multiplex PCR, and the TCRdb table lists in-frame clones only, not all of them. The top ten clones hold around 6.7% of a sample with over 150,000 clones, over 80% of them seen once. The sequenced sample consisted of peripheral blood. Receptors originate from a middle-aged woman with COVID-19, enrolled during active disease.

The chain combines TRBV5-6 with TRBJ1-1; 7 bases are shared with TRBD1. V gave up 4 bases and J gave up 6 bases; unmatched junction bases: 15. CDR1 and CDR2 (germline): SGHDT, YYEEEE. CDR3 size: 16 residues. In nucleotides, the CDR3 is TGTGCCAGCAGCCCCTGGACAGGCTCAGGCATCTCTGAAGCTTTCTTT. This gives the protein CASSPWTGSGISEAFF.

This clone was recorded once. The chain's CDR3 is CASSVDRANSPLHF. In nucleotides, the CDR3 is TGTGCCAGCAGCGTAGACAGGGCTAATTCACCCCTCCACTTT. V usage is TRBV9 and J usage is TRBJ1-6, with D possibly TRBD1 on 6 matching bases. Germline CDR1 SGDLS, CDR2 YYNGEE. The V end was cut by 0 bases, the J end by 6 bases, with 7 bases between. The CDR3 extends over 14 amino acids. Complete variable domain (other parts from reference TRBV9 and TRBJ1-6): DSGVTQTPKHLITATGQRVTLRCSPRSGDLSVYWYQQSLDQGLQFLIQYYNGEERAKGNILERFSAQQFPDLHSELNLSSLELGDSALYFCASSVDRANSPLHFGNGTRLTVT.

This chain uses TRBV19 with TRBJ2-5, with 12 bases matching TRBD1. CDR1 is LNHDA and CDR2 is SQIVND in the germline V gene (reference sequence). V dropped 3 bases and J dropped 5; count of bases not matched to a gene: 7. This CDR3 contains 16 residues. CDR3 residues: CASSIGTGGSWETQYF. DNA for the CDR3: TGTGCCAGTAGTATCGGGACAGGGGGCTCATGGGAGACCCAGTACTTC.

This clone showed up just a few times. The V call is TRBV5-1, the J call TRBJ2-7, with TRBD1 identical over 10 bases. Germline-derived CDR1 and CDR2 are SGHRS and YFSETQ. V trimming: 4 bases; J trimming: 5 bases; junction bases outside the gene matches: 6. The CDR3 runs 14 residues. The CDR3 sequence: CASSRDRGRDEQYF. CDR3 bases: TGCGCCAGCAGCCGGGACAGGGGTAGGGACGAGCAGTACTTC.

The rearrangement joins TRBV3-1 (or the pseudogene TRBV3-2) to TRBJ1-2; TRBD1 might be the D (6 bases). Germline V gene lookup returns CDR1 LGHDT and CDR2 YNNKEL (reference sequence). V lost 4 bases to trimming and J lost 7 bases, with 13 bases between them. The CDR3 extends over 13 amino acids. The CDR3 loop reads CASSPRGALGYTF. CDR3 nucleotide sequence: TGTGCCAGCAGCCCGCGGGGGGCGCTTGGCTACACCTTC.

This chain uses TRBV6-5 with TRBJ2-1, with 8 bases identical to TRBD1. The CDR3 extends over 13 amino acids. J gave up 15 bases and V 0 bases, and 7 bases lay outside the gene matches. CDR1 is MNHEY, CDR2 SVGAGI, per germline. This CDR3 reads CASSYSRTGTGFF. In DNA, the CDR3 is TGTGCCAGCAGTTACTCGAGAACCGGGACAGGGTTCTTC.

This clone occurred once. The chain uses TRBV19 and TRBJ2-5; 9 bases match TRBD2. The CDR3 loop spans 14 amino acids. V shed 5 bases and J 5 bases; nucleotides not matched to a gene: 6. The germline V gene encodes CDR1 LNHDA and CDR2 SQIVND (reference sequence). CDR3 bases: TGTGCCAGTAGTGGAGCGGGAGGAGTGGAGACCCAGTACTTC. It encodes CASSGAGGVETQYF.

The V gene is TRBV19, the J gene TRBJ2-7, with 7 bases lining up with TRBD1. V lost 3 bases and J lost 6; bases outside the gene matches: 14. Germline V lookup: CDR1 LNHDA, CDR2 SQIVND (reference sequence). The CDR3 runs to 16 residues. The CDR3 region has the DNA TGTGCCAGTAGTATCCCCGTGACAGGGCCGGCGGGCGAGCAGTACTTC. Encoded protein: CASSIPVTGPAGEQYF.

The chain uses TRBV7-9 and TRBJ1-1; D uncertain. Germline CDR1 and CDR2: SEHNR and FQNEAQ (reference sequence). Trimming left V 0 bases short and J 4 bases short, with 9 bases between. The CDR3 is made up of 14 amino acids. CDR3: CASSLARVATEAFF. Here the CDR3 DNA reads TGTGCCAGCAGCTTAGCGCGGGTTGCCACTGAAGCTTTCTTT.

The chain recombines TRBV19 with TRBJ1-2; 8 bases line up with TRBD1. Trimming at V came to 6 bases and at J to 3 bases, leaving 6 bases not matched to a gene. The germline V gene has CDR1 LNHDA and CDR2 SQIVND (reference sequence). This CDR3 has 14 amino acids. CDR3 in amino acids: CASSPRGQDYGYTF. Written as DNA, the CDR3 is TGTGCCAGTAGCCCCCGGGGACAGGACTATGGCTACACCTTC.

Only a few counts were recorded for this clone. The V and J genes are TRBV19 and TRBJ2-2, with 11 bases aligning to TRBD2. V was pared by 8 bases and J by 5 bases, with 4 bases of the junction left unmatched. The CDR3 contains 14 residues. Germline V gene lookup returns CDR1 LNHDA and CDR2 SQIVND (reference sequence). The CDR3 DNA follows: TGTGCCAGTTGGCTAGCGGGAGGTACCGGGGAGCTGTTTTTT. This sequence encodes CASWLAGGTGELFF. The whole variable domain, filled in from reference TRBV19 and TRBJ2-2, reads DGGITQSPKYLFRKEGQNVTLSCEQNLNHDAMYWYRQDPGQGLRLIYYSQIVNDFQKGDIAEGYSVSREKKESFPLTVTSAQKNPTAFYLCASWLAGGTGELFFGEGSRLTVL.

The chain is built from TRBV7-9 and TRBJ2-2; D remains unclear. Germline V gives CDR1 SEHNR, CDR2 FQNEAQ (reference sequence). The CDR3 totals 13 residues. V was cut by 7 bases and J by 1 base, with 7 bases left in between. This chain's CDR3 is CASITVNTGELFF. CDR3 nucleotides: TGTGCCAGCATCACAGTGAACACCGGGGAGCTGTTTTTT.

This chain uses TRBV27 with TRBJ1-4, with a tentative D call TRBD1 (6 bases). V was shortened by 5 bases and J by 8 bases, with 27 bases between the two germline ends. Germline assignment: CDR1 MNHEY and CDR2 SMNVEV (reference sequence). This CDR3 contains 18 residues. As DNA, the CDR3 is TGTGCCAGCAGTCTGGCGGGGGGCCAGTTGAGGGAGGACGAAAAACTGTTTTTT. Translated: CASSLAGGQLREDEKLFF.

The rearrangement uses TRBV2 and TRBJ2-7; the D is unclear. CDR1 is SNHLY and CDR2 is FYNNEI in the germline V gene. The CDR3 spans 13 residues. V was trimmed by 4 bases and J by 2 bases, leaving 9 bases between them. The CDR3 spells CASSVNTPYEQYF. In nucleotides, the CDR3 is TGTGCCAGCAGTGTTAACACCCCCTACGAGCAGTACTTC.

This chain connects TRBV27 to TRBJ1-5, with D perhaps TRBD1 (6 bases). There are 14 residues in the CDR3. CDR1 is MNHEY, CDR2 SMNVEV, per germline (reference sequence). With 5 bases removed from V and 4 bases from J, the gap between germline ends came to 12 bases. The CDR3 region is CASSQGQRNQPQHF. In DNA form, the CDR3 reads TGTGCCAGCAGTCAAGGACAGCGAAATCAGCCCCAGCATTTT.

This chain joins TRBV24-1 and TRBJ2-7; TRBD2 matches at 12 bases. There are 13 residues in the CDR3. In germline, CDR1 is KGHDR, CDR2 SFDVKD. With V trimmed by 9 bases and J by 3 bases, 2 bases remained unmatched. CDR3 amino acids: CATSTSGGYEQYF. Here the CDR3 DNA reads TGTGCCACCTCGACTAGCGGGGGCTACGAGCAGTACTTC.